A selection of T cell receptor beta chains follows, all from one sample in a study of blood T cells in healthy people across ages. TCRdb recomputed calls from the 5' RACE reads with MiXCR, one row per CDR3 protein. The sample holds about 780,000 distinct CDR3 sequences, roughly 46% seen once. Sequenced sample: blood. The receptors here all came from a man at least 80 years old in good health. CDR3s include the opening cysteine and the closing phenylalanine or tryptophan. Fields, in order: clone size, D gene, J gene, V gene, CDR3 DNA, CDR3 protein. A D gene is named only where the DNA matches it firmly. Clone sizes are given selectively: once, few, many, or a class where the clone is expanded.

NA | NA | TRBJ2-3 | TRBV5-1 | TGCGCCAGCAGCTTGAAGACACTGGGAGAGGTAGATACGCAGTATTTT | CASSLKTLGEVDTQYF
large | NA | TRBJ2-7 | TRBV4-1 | TGCGCCAGCAGCCAAGCGGCGGAGAGCTCCTACGAGCAGTACTTC | CASSQAAESSYEQYF
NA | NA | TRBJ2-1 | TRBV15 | TGTGCCACCAGCCGGATAGACGATGAGCAGTTCTTC | CATSRIDDEQFF
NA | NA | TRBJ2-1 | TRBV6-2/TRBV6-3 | TGTGCCAGCAGTTCCGAAGCTTACAATGAGCAGTTCTTC | CASSSEAYNEQFF
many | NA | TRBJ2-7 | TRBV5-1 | TGCGCCAGCAGCTTGACTGCGGGATCCTACGAGCAGTACTTC | CASSLTAGSYEQYF
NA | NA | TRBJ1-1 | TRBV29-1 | TGCAGCGTATATACCGGGACACCCGAAGCTTTCTTT | CSVYTGTPEAFF
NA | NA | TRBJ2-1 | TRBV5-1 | TGCGCCAGCAGCTTTGGTTCCACGACCTACAATGAGCAGTTCTTC | CASSFGSTTYNEQFF
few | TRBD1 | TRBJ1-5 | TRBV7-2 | TGTGCCAGCAGCCCGGACAGGATACAGCCCCAGCATTTT | CASSPDRIQPQHF
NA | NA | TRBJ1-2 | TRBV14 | TGTGCCAGCATCCGGGACATGGATCCTGGCTACACCTTC | CASIRDMDPGYTF
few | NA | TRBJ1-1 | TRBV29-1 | TGCAGCGGGGGGTCCCGGACTGAAGCTTTCTTT | CSGGSRTEAFF
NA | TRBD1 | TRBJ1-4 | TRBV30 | TGTGCCTGGAGTCTACAGGGACAGGGAAATGAAAAACTGTTTTTT | CAWSLQGQGNEKLFF
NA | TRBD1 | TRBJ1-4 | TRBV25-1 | TGTGCCAGCTGTACCGGACAGGGGAATATCGATGAAAAACTGTTTTTT | CASCTGQGNIDEKLFF
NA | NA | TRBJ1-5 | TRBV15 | TGTGCCACCAGCGCACAGGGAAAAGGTCAGCCCCAGCATTTT | CATSAQGKGQPQHF
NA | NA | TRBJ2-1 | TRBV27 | TGTGCCAGCAGTTTTAGCGAGTGGGACAACAATGAGCAGTTCTTC | CASSFSEWDNNEQFF